This T cell receptor (beta chain) is from a study of T-cell memory formation after mild COVID-19 (dated by TCRdb to the early 2020s). About the study as a whole: TCR sequence clusters from the two donors were largely donor specific. In a couple of donors, T-cell clones that expanded and contracted after mild COVID-19 were tracked by sequencing TCRalpha and TCRbeta repertoires over time. Two young, previously healthy adult volunteers, one female and one male, were included in the cohort. What the work shows at the level of the full study, not this receptor alone: Some responding clones were detected in pre-infection memory, which suggested that pre-existing cross-reactive memory T cells had joined the SARS-CoV-2 response. Contracting CD4+ clones turned up mainly in the CM and EM memory subsets, whereas EMRA was where CD8+ clones were enriched. The study included only two mild cases, and larger cohorts that include severe cases with pre-infection samples were judged to be necessary. Balanced CD4/CD8 phenotypes were observed for clones contracting from day 15 to 85, whereas a bias towards CD4+ was observed for a second wave of clones expanding from day 15 to 37. SARS-CoV-2 specificity of the second-wave clones peaking on day 37 was not confirmed.

The germline V gene gives CDR1 as SGHDT and CDR2 as YYEEEE. V is reduced by 0 bases and J by 0 bases, leaving a spacing of 22 bases between them. From its cysteine to its phenylalanine, the CDR3 spans 20 amino acids. Only CDR3 DNA is held: 60 bases, read in frame from base 1. Ficoll-Paque density gradient centrifugation was the method used to isolate PBMCs. Sequencing used an Illumina NovaSeq 6000. TCRalpha and TCRbeta cDNA libraries were constructed by 5'RACE with constant-segment primers, with sample barcodes and unique molecular identifiers being introduced. Trizol reagent was used to extract RNA from every sample. Library amplification was performed in two PCR steps, and a second sample barcode and Illumina TruSeq adapters were introduced in the second step. Sequencing of the libraries was done on an Illumina NovaSeq, producing 2 x 150 bp paired-end reads. The authors' pipeline ran thus. Demultiplexing of reads and collapsing into UMI-guided consensus sequences were performed with migec v1.2.7. With mixcr v2.1.11, UMI consensuses were aligned to TRA and TRB V and J templates and assembled into clonotypes. Expanded or contracted clonotypes were those called significant by both edgeR and NoisET, with noise models trained on biological replicates. edgeR calls used a false discovery rate-adjusted p below 0.01 and a log2 fold-change threshold of 1. PCA with hierarchical clustering of max-normalized trajectories of the 1000 most abundant clonotypes was used as exploratory dynamics analysis. Each responding clone was given a CD4 or CD8 phenotype based on the CD4+ and CD8+ repertoires, which had been sequenced separately. TCRdb ran its own pipeline on the public reads, namely fastp trimming at Q25 and MiXCR clone calling, and kept in-frame beta chains. Rows merge per CDR3 protein into single entries with the most common DNA and genes. The V and J calls were determined by TCRdb, not by the authors. The sample records 300,000 to 350,000 distinct CDR3 sequences, 15% to 20% of which are singletons. Under 25% of the sample belongs to the ten largest clones.

Concerning this clonotype itself: Its antigen is not yet known. Base quality data are lacking; no much larger clone is found one base away.

The TCR originated in a man between 18 and 35 years old who had mild COVID-19 (a few samples of this study predate the infection). The sample titles of this study are shuffled in the database, so cell type and time point are left out; the donor was told from shared clones. Recombination linked TRBV5-6 to TRBJ2-1, with a weak D call of TRBD1 (6 bases match). Sequencing was done on a sample of PBMCs or a T cell subset sorted from them (not recorded which). In nucleotide form, the sequence is TGTGCCAGCAGCTTGGCTCGGGCAGGGGCCCGTCAACTCTCCTACAATGAGCAGTTCTTC. Its protein product is CASSLARAGARQLSYNEQFF. Reference TRBV5-6 and TRBJ2-1 genes cover what lies past the CDR3, so the full variable domain is DAGVTQSPTHLIKTRGQQVTLRCSPKSGHDTVSWYQQALGQGPQFIFQYYEEEERQRGNFPDRFSGHQFPNYSSELNVNALLLGDSALYLCASSLARAGARQLSYNEQFFGPGTRLTVL.